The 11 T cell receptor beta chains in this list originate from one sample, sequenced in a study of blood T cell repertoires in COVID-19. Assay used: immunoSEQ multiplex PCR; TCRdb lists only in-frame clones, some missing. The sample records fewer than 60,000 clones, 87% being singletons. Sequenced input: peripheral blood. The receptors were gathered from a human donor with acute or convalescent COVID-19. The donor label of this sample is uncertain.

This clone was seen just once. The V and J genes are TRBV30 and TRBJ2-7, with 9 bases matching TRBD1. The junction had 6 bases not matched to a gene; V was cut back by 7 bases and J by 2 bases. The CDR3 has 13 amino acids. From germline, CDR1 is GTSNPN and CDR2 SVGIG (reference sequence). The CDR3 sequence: CAYRDRATYEQYV. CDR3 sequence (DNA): TGTGCCTACCGGGACAGGGCAACCTACGAGCAGTACGTC.

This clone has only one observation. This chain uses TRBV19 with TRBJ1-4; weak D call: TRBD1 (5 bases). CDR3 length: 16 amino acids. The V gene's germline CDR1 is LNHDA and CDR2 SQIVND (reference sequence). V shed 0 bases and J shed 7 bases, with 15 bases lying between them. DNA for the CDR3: TGTGCCAGTAGTATAGAAAAGAGAAGGGGATCTGAAAAACTGTTTTTT. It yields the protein CASSIEKRRGSEKLFF.

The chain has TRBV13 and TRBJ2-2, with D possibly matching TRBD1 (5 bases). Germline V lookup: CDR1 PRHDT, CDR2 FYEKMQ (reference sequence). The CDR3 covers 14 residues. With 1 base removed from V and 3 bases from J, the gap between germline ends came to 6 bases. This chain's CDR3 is CASSLVGDTGELFF. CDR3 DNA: TGTGCCAGCAGCTTAGTAGGGGACACCGGGGAGCTGTTTTTT.

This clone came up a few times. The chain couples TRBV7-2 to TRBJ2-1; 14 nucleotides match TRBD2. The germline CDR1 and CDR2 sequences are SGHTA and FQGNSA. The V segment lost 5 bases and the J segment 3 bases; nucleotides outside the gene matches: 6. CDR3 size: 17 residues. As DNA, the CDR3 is TGTGCCAGCAGCCCGACTAGCGGGGGGGCCGTCTACAATGAGCAGTTCTTC. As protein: CASSPTSGGAVYNEQFF.

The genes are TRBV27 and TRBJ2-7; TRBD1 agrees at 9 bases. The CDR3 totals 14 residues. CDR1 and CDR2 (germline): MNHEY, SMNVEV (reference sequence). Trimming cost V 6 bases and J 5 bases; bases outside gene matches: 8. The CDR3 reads CASRRDRVFHEQYF. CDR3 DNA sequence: TGTGCCAGCAGACGGGACAGGGTCTTCCACGAGCAGTACTTC.

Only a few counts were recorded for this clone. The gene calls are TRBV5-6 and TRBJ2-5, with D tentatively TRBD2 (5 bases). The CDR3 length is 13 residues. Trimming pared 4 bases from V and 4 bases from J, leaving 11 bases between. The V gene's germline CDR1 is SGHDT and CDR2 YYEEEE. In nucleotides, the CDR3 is TGTGCCAGCAGCAAACTAGTACGAGAGACCCAGTACTTC. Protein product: CASSKLVRETQYF.

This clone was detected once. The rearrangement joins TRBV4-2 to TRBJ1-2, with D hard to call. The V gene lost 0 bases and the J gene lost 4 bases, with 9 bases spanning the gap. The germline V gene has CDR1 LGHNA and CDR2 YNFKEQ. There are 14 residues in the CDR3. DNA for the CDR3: TGTGCCAGCAGCCAAGATAGGAGCAGCTATGGCTACACCTTC. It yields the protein CASSQDRSSYGYTF.

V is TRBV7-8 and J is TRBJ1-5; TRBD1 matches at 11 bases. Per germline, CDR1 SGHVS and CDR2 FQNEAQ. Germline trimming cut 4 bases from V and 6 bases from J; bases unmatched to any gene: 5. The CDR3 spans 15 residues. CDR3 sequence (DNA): TGTGCCAGCAGCTCAGGACAGGGGGCGGGTCAGCCCCAGCATTTT. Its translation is CASSSGQGAGQPQHF.

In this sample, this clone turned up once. Here the CDR3 reads CASSQARRGRDGYTF. The CDR3 DNA sequence: TGTGCCAGCAGCCAAGCCCGCAGGGGCAGGGACGGCTACACCTTC. V gene TRBV4-2 combines with J gene TRBJ1-2; a weak D match, TRBD1 (6 bases). Germline V gene sequence: CDR1 LGHNA, CDR2 YNFKEQ. The germline V and J ends were trimmed by 1 base and 8 bases, with 17 bases remaining between them. This CDR3 comprises 15 residues.

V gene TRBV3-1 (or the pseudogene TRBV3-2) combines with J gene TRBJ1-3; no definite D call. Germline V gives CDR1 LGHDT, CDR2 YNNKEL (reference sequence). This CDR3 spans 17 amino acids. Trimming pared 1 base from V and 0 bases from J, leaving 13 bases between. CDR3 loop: CASSQAGELHSGNTIYF. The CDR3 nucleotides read TGTGCCAGCAGCCAAGCGGGAGAGCTCCACTCTGGAAACACCATATATTTT.

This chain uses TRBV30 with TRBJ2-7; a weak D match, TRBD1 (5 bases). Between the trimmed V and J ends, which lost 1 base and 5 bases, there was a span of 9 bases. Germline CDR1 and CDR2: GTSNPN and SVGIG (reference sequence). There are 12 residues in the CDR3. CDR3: CAWSEQGHEQYF. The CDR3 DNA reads TGTGCCTGGAGTGAGCAGGGCCACGAGCAGTACTTC.